The 32 T cell receptor beta chains below all came from one sample that was sequenced in a study of blood T cell repertoires in COVID-19. The method was immunoSEQ multiplex PCR; TCRdb's version includes in-frame clones alone and lacks a portion of them. The repertoire holds under 250,000 clones, approximately 87% seen once, with approximately 2.5% in the top ten. Sequencing was performed on peripheral blood. The receptors here all came from a woman in her 70s with active or convalescent COVID-19.

This clone was counted once. The chain combines TRBV5-6 with TRBJ2-1; maybe TRBD2 (5 bases). Trimming shortened V by 2 bases and J by 6 bases, and 21 bases separated the two germline ends. This CDR3 contains 17 residues. CDR1 and CDR2 (germline): SGHDT, YYEEEE. CDR3 loop: CASSLRGSGPISNEQFF. CDR3 nucleotides: TGTGCCAGCAGCTTACGAGGGAGTGGGCCTATTTCCAATGAGCAGTTCTTC.

V and J are TRBV4-1 and TRBJ2-5; a possible D gene is TRBD2 (6 bases). Germline V CDR1 and CDR2: MGHRA, YSYEKL. V was clipped by 5 bases and J by 2 bases, with 12 bases between them. This CDR3 contains 14 residues. CDR3 in DNA: TGCGCCAGCAGCGAAAGGAGGGGACAAGAGACCCAGTACTTC. Translation: CASSERRGQETQYF.

J is TRBJ1-1 and V is TRBV9; the D gene is possibly TRBD1 (5 bases). Trimming left V 0 bases short and J 4 bases short, with 7 bases between. CDR1 is SGDLS, CDR2 YYNGEE, per germline. The CDR3 runs to 13 residues. The CDR3 sequence: CASSVGGATEAFF. DNA of the CDR3: TGTGCCAGCAGCGTAGGGGGCGCCACTGAAGCTTTCTTT. Full variable domain (outside the CDR3, taken from reference TRBV9 and TRBJ1-1): DSGVTQTPKHLITATGQRVTLRCSPRSGDLSVYWYQQSLDQGLQFLIQYYNGEERAKGNILERFSAQQFPDLHSELNLSSLELGDSALYFCASSVGGATEAFFGQGTRLTVV.

This rearrangement joins TRBV5-6 to TRBJ2-7; D gene unclear. CDR1 SGHDT and CDR2 YYEEEE come from the germline V gene. The CDR3 covers 13 residues. V was trimmed by 1 base and J by 1 base, leaving 6 bases between them. CDR3 in amino acids: CASSLPPSYEQYF. The CDR3 bases are TGTGCCAGCAGCTTGCCCCCGTCCTACGAGCAGTACTTC.

This CDR3 is CASSRDSKAEAFF. The CDR3 coding sequence is TGCGCCAGCAGCCGGGACAGTAAGGCTGAAGCTTTCTTT. The chain recombines TRBV5-1 with TRBJ1-1; TRBD1 aligns across 7 bases. CDR3 length: 13 residues. Trimming cost V 4 bases and J 6 bases; bases outside gene matches: 6. Germline loops: CDR1 SGHRS, CDR2 YFSETQ.

The count of this clone is one. V usage is TRBV6-5 and J usage is TRBJ2-5, with D maybe TRBD2 (5 bases). The germline V and J ends were trimmed by 7 bases and 1 base, with 16 bases remaining between them. The V gene's germline CDR1 is MNHEY and CDR2 SVGAGI. This CDR3 has 15 amino acids. CDR3: CASNLSGVPQETQYF. CDR3 DNA sequence: TGTGCCAGCAATCTAAGCGGAGTCCCCCAAGAGACCCAGTACTTC.

This chain links TRBV5-1 with TRBJ2-3, with 7 bases lining up with TRBD2. Per the germline V gene, CDR1 is SGHRS and CDR2 is YFSETQ. Germline trimming cut 1 base from V and 4 bases from J; bases unmatched to any gene: 9. This CDR3 region has 16 residues. Here the CDR3 reads CASSLRAGEVSDTQYF. In DNA form, the CDR3 reads TGCGCCAGCAGCTTGAGGGCGGGGGAGGTCTCAGATACGCAGTATTTT.

The CDR3 bases are TGTGCCAGCAGCTACTCGACAGCCAAACCCACAGATACGCAGTATTTT. This sequence encodes CASSYSTAKPTDTQYF. The chain combines TRBV3-1 (or the pseudogene TRBV3-2) with TRBJ2-3, with D possibly being TRBD1 (5 bases). CDR1 and CDR2 from the germline V gene are LGHDT and YNNKEL (reference sequence). Trimming removed 5 bases from V and 2 bases from J, with 17 bases in between. The CDR3 is made up of 16 amino acids.

The chain uses TRBV9 and TRBJ1-3; D is perhaps TRBD1 (5 bases). This CDR3 has 20 residues. The V gene's germline CDR1 is SGDLS and CDR2 YYNGEE. V lost 0 bases and J lost 1, with 23 bases in between. The CDR3 is CASSVVGPGTLEESGNTIYF. In nucleotides, the CDR3 is TGTGCCAGCAGCGTAGTGGGGCCCGGGACTTTGGAGGAGTCTGGAAACACCATATATTTT.

The chain recombines TRBV19 with TRBJ2-5, with 7 bases fitting TRBD1. V lost 6 bases, J lost 4 bases, and 8 bases stayed unmatched. The CDR3 totals 14 residues. The germline gives CDR1 LNHDA, CDR2 SQIVND (reference sequence). The CDR3 DNA reads as TGTGCCAGTAGGCCGACAGGGAGCGGAGAGACCCAGTACTTC. Translation: CASRPTGSGETQYF.

The rearrangement links TRBV18 to TRBJ1-4; possible D gene TRBD1, 5 bases. Germline V gives CDR1 KGHSH, CDR2 LQKENI. V dropped 3 bases and J dropped 8 bases, with 13 bases sitting between them. This CDR3 is 14 amino acids long. CDR3 protein: CASSPMGGDEKLFF. The CDR3 nucleotides are TGTGCCAGCTCACCCATGGGGGGTGACGAAAAACTGTTTTTT.

This clone was recorded once. The V and J genes are TRBV9 and TRBJ2-1; 10 positions agree with TRBD1. The CDR3 is 17 residues long. Germline V gene sequence: CDR1 SGDLS, CDR2 YYNGEE. J lost 6 bases, V lost 0 bases, and 9 bases had no gene match. The CDR3 coding sequence is TGTGCCAGCAGCGTAGACCTCGGACAGGGGGGTATCAATGAGCAGTTCTTC. The encoded protein is CASSVDLGQGGINEQFF.

The rearrangement joins TRBV6-5 to TRBJ1-2, with D possibly being TRBD1 (6 bases). The CDR3 runs 14 residues. The V gene lost 3 bases and the J gene lost 7 bases, with 15 bases spanning the gap. Germline V gene lookup returns CDR1 MNHEY and CDR2 SVGAGI. CDR3 DNA sequence: TGTGCCAGCAGTTATATCACAGGGCATAGTGGCTACACCTTC. Translation gives CASSYITGHSGYTF.

The sample holds a few counts of this clone. This chain links TRBV27 with TRBJ1-1; possible D gene TRBD1, 5 bases. Trimming took off 4 bases at V and 3 bases at J, with 12 bases between the two ends. Germline CDR1 reads MNHEY; CDR2 reads SMNVEV (reference sequence). There are 14 residues in the CDR3. The DNA of the CDR3 is TGTGCCAGCAGTTCCTGGGGCAGGGACACTGAAGCTTTCTTT. Translated: CASSSWGRDTEAFF.

The V call is TRBV28, the J call TRBJ1-1; maybe TRBD1 (6 bases). Germline loops: CDR1 MDHEN, CDR2 SYDVKM. The CDR3 covers 15 residues. Trimming cost V 5 bases and J 2 bases, with 15 bases left between them. In DNA, the CDR3 is TGTGCCAGCAGTCCCAGGACAGTACTTAACACTGAAGCTTTCTTT. Translated, it gives CASSPRTVLNTEAFF.

The chain carries TRBV18 and TRBJ2-6; TRBD1 agrees at 7 bases. After removal of 3 bases from V and 0 bases from J, the junction contained 11 bases not matched to a gene. The CDR3 is 19 amino acids. Germline CDR1 and CDR2: KGHSH and LQKENI. In DNA form, the CDR3 reads TGTGCCAGCTCACCTTTCCTACCCCGACAGGGCTCTGGGGCCAACGTCCTGACTTTC. This codes for CASSPFLPRQGSGANVLTF. The full variable domain, rest sourced from reference TRBV18 and TRBJ2-6, is NAGVMQNPRHLVRRRGQEARLRCSPMKGHSHVYWYRQLPEEGLKFMVYLQKENIIDESGMPKERFSAEFPKEGPSILRIQQVVRGDSAAYFCASSPFLPRQGSGANVLTFGAGSRLTVL.

Regarding this clone: The same CDR3 is also encoded by other DNA sequences in this sample. The chain is built from TRBV29-1 and TRBJ1-1; 8 nucleotides agree with TRBD1. This CDR3 is built from 13 residues. Trimming cost V 6 bases and J 3 bases; bases outside gene matches: 6. From germline, CDR1 is SQVTM and CDR2 ANQGSEA. The chain's CDR3 is CSVDRGWDTEAFF. Here the CDR3 DNA reads TGCAGCGTCGACAGGGGTTGGGACACTGAAGCTTTCTTT.

V and J are TRBV5-1 and TRBJ2-3; D not resolved. CDR3 length equals 14 residues. Germline assignment: CDR1 SGHRS and CDR2 YFSETQ. Trimming removed 0 bases from V and 4 bases from J, with 9 bases in between. CDR3 loop: CASSLEDQADTQYF. CDR3 in DNA: TGCGCCAGCAGCTTGGAAGATCAGGCAGATACGCAGTATTTT.

The CDR3 DNA is TGTGCCAGCAGCTTCCGCGGGGGGACGGCAGAGACCCAGTACTTC. Translating gives CASSFRGGTAETQYF. V and J are TRBV7-9 and TRBJ2-5, with 8 bases lining up with TRBD2. With V trimmed by 3 bases and J by 4 bases, 7 bases remained unmatched. CDR3 size: 15 residues. Germline V CDR1 and CDR2: SEHNR, FQNEAQ (reference sequence).

The rearrangement links TRBV6-5 to TRBJ2-3; TRBD1 agrees at 8 bases. Trimming took 10 bases from V and 2 from J; bases not matched to a gene: 8. This CDR3 comprises 14 residues. In germline, CDR1 is MNHEY, CDR2 SVGAGI. CDR3 sequence: CAIRTGPYTDTQYF. Written as DNA, the CDR3 is TGTGCCATCCGGACAGGGCCGTACACAGATACGCAGTATTTT.

This sequence joins TRBV27 and TRBJ2-7, with D tentatively TRBD2 (7 bases). CDR1 is MNHEY, CDR2 SMNVEV, per germline (reference sequence). V dropped 6 bases and J dropped 3 bases, with 15 bases sitting between them. The CDR3 runs 14 residues. The CDR3 spells CASRSGAGVYEQYF. The CDR3 nucleotides read TGTGCCAGCAGATCAGGGGCGGGAGTCTACGAGCAGTACTTC.

The rearrangement uses TRBV19 and TRBJ2-7; D might be TRBD2 (5 bases). The CDR3 extends over 13 amino acids. The V gene lost 5 bases and the J gene lost 6 bases, with 14 bases spanning the gap. Germline CDR1 is LNHDA and CDR2 is SQIVND (reference sequence). The DNA for the CDR3 is TGTGCCAGTAGTTCCCACGGGGATCCCGAGCAGTACTTC. This encodes CASSSHGDPEQYF.

V usage is TRBV6-5 and J usage is TRBJ1-2, with 9 bases identical to TRBD1. CDR1 and CDR2 (germline): MNHEY, SVGAGI. The V segment lost 10 bases and the J segment 3 bases; nucleotides outside the gene matches: 9. This CDR3 is 14 amino acids long. The CDR3 bases are TGTGCCACCAACCGGGACAGGGATGACTATGGCTACACCTTC. It is translated as CATNRDRDDYGYTF.

The genes are TRBV12-5 and TRBJ1-1; 9 bases match TRBD1. V was clipped by 3 bases and J by 8 bases; unmatched bases: 7. Germline CDR1 LGHNT, CDR2 FRNRAP. This CDR3 is 14 amino acids long. The CDR3 DNA sequence: TGTGCTAGTGGTTTAGCCGGGACAGGGCACGAAGCTTTCTTT. It translates to CASGLAGTGHEAFF.

V is TRBV5-1 and J is TRBJ2-7; the D gene is possibly TRBD2 (8 bases). CDR3 length: 15 residues. Germline CDR1 is SGHRS and CDR2 is YFSETQ. Trimming took 2 bases from V and 7 from J, leaving 19 bases between them. The CDR3: CASSLREGAFGEQYF. CDR3 coding DNA: TGCGCCAGCAGCTTACGGGAGGGGGCTTTCGGGGAGCAGTACTTC. Full variable domain (rest looked up from reference TRBV5-1 and TRBJ2-7): KAGVTQTPRYLIKTRGQQVTLSCSPISGHRSVSWYQQTPGQGLQFLFEYFSETQRNKGNFPGRFSGRQFSNSRSEMNVSTLELGDSALYLCASSLREGAFGEQYFGPGTRLTVT.

The chain is built from TRBV5-4 and TRBJ2-7; weak D call: TRBD1 (6 bases). Trimming pared 2 bases from V and 6 bases from J, leaving 9 bases between. This CDR3 has 12 amino acids. Germline CDR1 and CDR2: SGHNT and YYREEE (reference sequence). This chain's CDR3 is CASSFGTSEQYF. Written as DNA, the CDR3 is TGTGCCAGCAGCTTCGGGACATCCGAGCAGTACTTC.

A word on this clone: The same CDR3 can be traced to other DNA sequences in this sample. This sequence joins TRBV27 and TRBJ2-2; D is perhaps TRBD2 (5 bases). This CDR3 contains 13 residues. Germline V CDR1 and CDR2: MNHEY, SMNVEV (reference sequence). V was clipped by 5 bases and J by 6 bases, with 10 bases between them. The CDR3 coding sequence is TGTGCCAGCAGTGCCTGGGGAGCCGGGGAGCTGTTTTTT. Translated: CASSAWGAGELFF.

V usage is TRBV30 and J usage is TRBJ2-3; TRBD1 matches 10 bases. J was trimmed by 1 base and V by 3 bases; bases with no gene match: 4. Germline CDR1 is GTSNPN and CDR2 is SVGIG (reference sequence). The CDR3 runs 15 residues. CDR3 amino acids: CAWRGQGIGTDTQYF. The CDR3 bases are TGTGCCTGGAGGGGACAGGGGATCGGCACAGATACGCAGTATTTT.

The chain is built from TRBV7-2 and TRBJ2-3; D is unclear. From germline, CDR1 is SGHTA and CDR2 FQGNSA. Trimming removed 5 bases at V and 3 bases at J, with 12 bases between. The CDR3 has 14 residues. In DNA, the CDR3 is TGTGCCAGCAGCGCGGTTACCCTTACAGATACGCAGTATTTT. Encoded protein: CASSAVTLTDTQYF.

This clone was seen a few times. The chain joins TRBV6-5 to TRBJ2-1, with TRBD2 matching 12 bases. Germline CDR1 is MNHEY and CDR2 is SVGAGI. CDR3 length: 16 residues. The trim removed 4 bases at V and 6 bases at J, leaving 7 bases unmatched. For the CDR3, the DNA is TGTGCCAGCAGTTCGTCGGCTAGCGGGAGGGCCAATGAGCAGTTCTTC. It codes for CASSSSASGRANEQFF.

The J gene is TRBJ1-1, the V gene TRBV5-1, with 8 bases matching TRBD1. The length of the CDR3 is 15 residues. V was clipped by 6 bases and J by 5 bases; unmatched bases: 12. Germline V gives CDR1 SGHRS, CDR2 YFSETQ. The CDR3 sequence: CASNTQGAVGTEAFF. The CDR3 DNA is TGCGCCAGCAACACTCAGGGGGCCGTTGGGACTGAAGCTTTCTTT.

V usage is TRBV24-1 and J usage is TRBJ2-3; possibly TRBD2 for D (5 bases). The CDR3 length is 16 residues. Germline V gives CDR1 KGHDR, CDR2 SFDVKD. With 4 bases removed from V and 3 bases from J, the gap between germline ends came to 16 bases. CDR3: CATSDPSPPGTDTQYF. The CDR3 DNA reads TGTGCCACCAGTGACCCCTCCCCCCCGGGAACAGATACGCAGTATTTT.